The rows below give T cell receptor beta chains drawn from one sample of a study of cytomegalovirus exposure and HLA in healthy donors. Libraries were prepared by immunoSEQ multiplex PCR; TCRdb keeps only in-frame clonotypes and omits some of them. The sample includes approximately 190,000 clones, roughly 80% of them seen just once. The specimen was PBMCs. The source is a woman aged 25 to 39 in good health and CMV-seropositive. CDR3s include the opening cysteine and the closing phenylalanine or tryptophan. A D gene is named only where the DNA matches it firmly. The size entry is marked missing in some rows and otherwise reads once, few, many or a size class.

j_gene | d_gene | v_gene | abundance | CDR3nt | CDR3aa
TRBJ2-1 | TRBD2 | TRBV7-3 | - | TGTGCCAGCAGCCCAGGTCACCGCGGGGGTAGGGATGAGCAGTTCTTC | CASSPGHRGGRDEQFF
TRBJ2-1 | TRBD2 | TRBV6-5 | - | TGTGCCAGCAGGAACGGACTAGCGGGGGTCAATGAGCAGTTCTTC | CASRNGLAGVNEQFF
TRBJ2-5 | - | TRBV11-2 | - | TGTGCCAGCAGCCCGGGACTTAAAGAGACCCAGTACTTC | CASSPGLKETQYF
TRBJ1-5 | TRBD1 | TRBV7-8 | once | TGTGCCAGCAGTCGACAGGGGTATCAGCCCCAGCATTTT | CASSRQGYQPQHF
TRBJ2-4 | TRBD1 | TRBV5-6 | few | TGTGCCAGCAGCTTGAGACAGGGGGCATTCGAAAACATTCAGTACTTC | CASSLRQGAFENIQYF
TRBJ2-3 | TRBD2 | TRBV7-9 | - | TGTGCCAGCAGCTTAGCGAAACTAGCGGGAGGGATCGGGGCAGATACGCAGTATTTT | CASSLAKLAGGIGADTQYF
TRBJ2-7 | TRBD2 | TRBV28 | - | TGTGCCAGCAGTAAACTAGCGGGGGCCTACGAGCAGTACTTC | CASSKLAGAYEQYF
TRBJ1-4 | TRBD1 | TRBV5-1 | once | TGCGCCAGCAGCCCCGTGACAGGGGGCTGGGAAAAACTGTTTTTT | CASSPVTGGWEKLFF
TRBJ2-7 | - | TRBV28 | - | TGTGCCAGCCTTCTCAGGGTTCCCTACGAGCAGTACTTC | CASLLRVPYEQYF
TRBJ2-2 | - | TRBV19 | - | TGTGCCAGTACTGGACAGCCGAACACCGGGGAGCTGTTTTTT | CASTGQPNTGELFF
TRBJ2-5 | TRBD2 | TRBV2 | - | TGTGCCAGCAGTGGGGGACTAGCGGGCCAAGAGACCCAGTACTTC | CASSGGLAGQETQYF
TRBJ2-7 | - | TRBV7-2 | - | TGTGCCAGCAGCGAAAACTACTCAGGGCGCGAGCAGTACTTC | CASSENYSGREQYF
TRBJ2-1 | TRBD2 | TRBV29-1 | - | TGCAGCTTAGGACTAGCGGCCACCTACAATGAGCAGTTCTTC | CSLGLAATYNEQFF
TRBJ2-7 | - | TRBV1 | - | TGCACCAGCAGCCAACAGGGGGACCCCTACGAGCAGTACTTC | CTSSQQGDPYEQYF
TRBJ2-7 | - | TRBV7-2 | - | TGTGCCAGCAGCGCCCCGCAGGGCCCCTACGAGCAGTACTTC | CASSAPQGPYEQYF
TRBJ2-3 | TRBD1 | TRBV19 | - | TGTGCCAGTAGTATACGCCAGGGGGCCATATACACAGATACGCAGTATTTT | CASSIRQGAIYTDTQYF
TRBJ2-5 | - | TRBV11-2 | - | TGTGCCAGCAGCACCTGGGGCGGGACCCAGTACTTC | CASSTWGGTQYF
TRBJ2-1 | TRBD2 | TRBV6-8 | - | TGTGCCGTCCCGGGGACCCGTAGCGGGACCTACAATGAGCAGTTCTTC | CAVPGTRSGTYNEQFF
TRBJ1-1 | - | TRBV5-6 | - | TGTGCCAGCAGCCCGTTAGGTGGACTAAAGAACACTGAAGCTTTCTTT | CASSPLGGLKNTEAFF
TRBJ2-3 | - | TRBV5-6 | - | TGTGCCAGCAGCTTCCGGGGGGCAAGCACAGATACGCAGTATTTT | CASSFRGASTDTQYF
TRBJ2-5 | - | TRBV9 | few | TGTGCCAGCAGCCAGACAGGTTTGGAGACCCAGTACTTC | CASSQTGLETQYF
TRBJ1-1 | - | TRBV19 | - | TGTGCCAGTAGTACCCCCAAGGGGGGGAGGAACACTGAAGCTTTCTTT | CASSTPKGGRNTEAFF
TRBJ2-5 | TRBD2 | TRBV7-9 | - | TGTGCCAGCAGCTTAGCCTTCGGGACTATCAAAGAGACCCAGTACTTC | CASSLAFGTIKETQYF
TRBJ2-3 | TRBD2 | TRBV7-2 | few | TGTGCCAGCGCGAGCGGGAGTTTGCCAGATACGCAGTATTTT | CASASGSLPDTQYF
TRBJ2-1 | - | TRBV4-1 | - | TGCGCCAGCAGCCAAGAAGCGGGTAGGACTCACAATGAGCAGTTCTTC | CASSQEAGRTHNEQFF
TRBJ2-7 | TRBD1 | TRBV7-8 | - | TGTGCCAGCAGACAACACAGGGGGCCCTCCTACGAGCAGTACTTC | CASRQHRGPSYEQYF
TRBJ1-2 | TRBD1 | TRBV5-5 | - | TGTGCCAGCAGCTTGAGTGGACAGGGGACTGGAGGCTACACCTTC | CASSLSGQGTGGYTF
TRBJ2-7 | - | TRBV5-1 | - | TGCGCCAGCAGCTACGGGTCCTCCTACGAGCAGTACTTC | CASSYGSSYEQYF
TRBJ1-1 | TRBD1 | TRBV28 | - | TGTGCCAGCAGTTTATACGGGACAGACCTTGAAGCTTTCTTT | CASSLYGTDLEAFF
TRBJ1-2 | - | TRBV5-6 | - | TGTGCCAGCAGCTTGGATATCTCGACAGGACATGGCTACACCTTC | CASSLDISTGHGYTF
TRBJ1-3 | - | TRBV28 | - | TGTGCCAGCAGTTTATGGCCAGGGAGGGACACCATATATTTT | CASSLWPGRDTIYF